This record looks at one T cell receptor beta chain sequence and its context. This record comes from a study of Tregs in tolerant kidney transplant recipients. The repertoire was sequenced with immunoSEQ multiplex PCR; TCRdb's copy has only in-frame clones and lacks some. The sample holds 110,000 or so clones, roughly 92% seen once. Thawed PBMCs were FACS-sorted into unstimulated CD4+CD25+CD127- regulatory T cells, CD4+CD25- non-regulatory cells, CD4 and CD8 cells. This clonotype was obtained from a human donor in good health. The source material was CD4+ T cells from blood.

CDR3 in DNA: TGTGCCAGCAGCTCCTCCCCCGGGACAGGGAGGGCCCTCTATAATTCACCCCTCCACTTT. This translates into CASSSSPGTGRALYNSPLHF. The rearrangement joins TRBV27 to TRBJ1-6; 9 nucleotides match TRBD1. J lost 3 bases, V lost 6 bases, and 18 bases had no gene match. CDR1 and CDR2 (germline): MNHEY, SMNVEV (reference sequence). CDR3 length: 20 residues.